The 18 T cell receptor beta chains below all came from one sample that was sequenced in a study of cytomegalovirus exposure and HLA in healthy donors. This table comes from immunoSEQ multiplex PCR, and its TCRdb copy is limited to in-frame clones, with some not included. The table includes around 140,000 clones, around 93% detected once. The specimen sequenced was PBMCs. The origin of the receptors is a man younger than 30 in good health and CMV-seropositive.

This sequence joins TRBV28 and TRBJ2-2; 7 positions match TRBD2. Trimming removed 7 bases from V and 6 bases from J; junction bases left unmatched: 8. CDR3 length: 14 residues. Germline V gene lookup returns CDR1 MDHEN and CDR2 SYDVKM. CDR3 residues: CASIRAGRSGELFF. CDR3 sequence (DNA): TGTGCCAGCATTCGAGCGGGGAGGTCCGGGGAGCTGTTTTTT.

The V gene is TRBV10-3, the J gene TRBJ2-3; tentative D call: TRBD1 (6 bases). Trimming stripped 8 bases from V and 3 bases from J, with 18 bases between. The CDR3 has 15 residues. From germline, CDR1 is ENHRY and CDR2 SYGVKD. The CDR3 is CAIGAQGRGTDTQYF. For the CDR3, the DNA is TGTGCCATCGGAGCGCAGGGGAGAGGGACAGATACGCAGTATTTT.

The V call is TRBV11-2, the J call TRBJ2-7, with D possibly being TRBD2 (6 bases). The CDR3 is made up of 13 amino acids. Trimming removed 5 bases from V and 5 bases from J, with 13 bases in between. CDR1 is SGHAT and CDR2 is FQNNGV in the germline V gene. CDR3 bases: TGTGCCAGCAGCCCGTGGGGGGAGCACGAGCAGTACTTC. Translating it yields CASSPWGEHEQYF.

This chain uses TRBV5-1 with TRBJ1-3; 7 bases are shared with TRBD1. In germline, CDR1 is SGHRS, CDR2 YFSETQ. The CDR3 runs 15 residues. The trim removed 0 bases at V and 2 bases at J, leaving 2 bases unmatched. CDR3 coding DNA: TGCGCCAGCAGCTTGGGCCAGGGGGCTGGAAACACCATATATTTT. This encodes CASSLGQGAGNTIYF.

V gene TRBV28 combines with J gene TRBJ2-5, with TRBD2 matching over 9 bases. With 3 bases clipped from V and 5 bases from J, the junction kept 10 bases outside the gene matches. The germline V gene encodes CDR1 MDHEN and CDR2 SYDVKM. The length of the CDR3 is 16 residues. CDR3 sequence: CASSLGLAGVLETQYF. CDR3 coding DNA: TGTGCCAGCAGTTTGGGATTAGCGGGAGTTTTGGAGACCCAGTACTTC.

The chain carries TRBV28 and TRBJ2-7, with a tentative D call TRBD1 (5 bases). This CDR3 is built from 11 residues. Germline V lookup: CDR1 MDHEN, CDR2 SYDVKM. V was pared by 4 bases and J by 5 bases, with 6 bases between. In DNA, the CDR3 is TGTGCCAGCAGTTCAGGGCACGAGCAGTACTTC. Residues: CASSSGHEQYF.

The gene calls are TRBV4-1 and TRBJ2-1; TRBD2 matches 8 bases. V lost 1 base, J lost 5 bases, and 16 bases stayed unmatched. The CDR3 length is 19 residues. The germline CDR1 and CDR2 sequences are MGHRA and YSYEKL. The DNA for the CDR3 is TGCGCCAGCAGCCAAGCCGTTGGCGGGACGGGAGGGATCCACAATGAGCAGTTCTTC. The encoded protein is CASSQAVGGTGGIHNEQFF.

V usage is TRBV2 and J usage is TRBJ2-2; possible D gene TRBD2, 5 bases. V dropped 7 bases and J dropped 1 base, with 13 bases sitting between them. This CDR3 is 15 amino acids long. CDR1 is SNHLY, CDR2 FYNNEI, per germline. The DNA of the CDR3 is TGTGCCAGCAAGGAGAGGGCCTGGAACACCGGGGAGCTGTTTTTT. It is translated as CASKERAWNTGELFF.

V gene TRBV7-9 combines with J gene TRBJ2-7; D not certain. The CDR3 is 13 residues long. Trimming removed 5 bases from V and 4 bases from J, with 12 bases in between. CDR1 is SEHNR and CDR2 is FQNEAQ in the germline V gene (reference sequence). CDR3 nucleotides: TGTGCCAGCAGCCCCCTAGGCCCATACGAGCAGTACTTC. This encodes CASSPLGPYEQYF.

The rearrangement links TRBV13 to TRBJ2-1; 11 positions agree with TRBD2. The length of the CDR3 is 16 residues. Trimming removed 0 bases from V and 7 bases from J; junction bases left unmatched: 5. Germline CDR1 and CDR2: PRHDT and FYEKMQ (reference sequence). The DNA of the CDR3 is TGTGCCAGCAGCTTAGGGACTAGCGGGAATGGTAATGAGCAGTTCTTC. Its protein product is CASSLGTSGNGNEQFF.

This sequence joins TRBV7-6 and TRBJ2-5, with a weak D call TRBD2 (5 bases). The CDR3 runs to 15 residues. CDR1 and CDR2 from the germline V gene are SGHVS and FNYEAQ. The V and J ends lost 0 bases and 4 bases respectively, with 12 bases between them. The CDR3 reads CASSLAPEDGETQYF. The CDR3 region has the DNA TGTGCCAGCAGCTTAGCTCCGGAGGATGGAGAGACCCAGTACTTC.

The V call is TRBV28, the J call TRBJ2-5, with 7 bases fitting TRBD1. The CDR3 runs to 14 residues. J gave up 4 bases and V 2 bases, and 4 bases lay outside the gene matches. In germline, CDR1 is MDHEN, CDR2 SYDVKM. CDR3 sequence (DNA): TGTGCCAGCAGTTTACCTGACAGGGTAGAGACCCAGTACTTC. Translating it yields CASSLPDRVETQYF.

This sequence joins TRBV4-1 and TRBJ1-2, with 8 positions matching TRBD1. This CDR3 spans 15 amino acids. V dropped 4 bases and J dropped 6; count of bases not matched to a gene: 10. Germline lookup yields CDR1 MGHRA and CDR2 YSYEKL. CDR3 coding DNA: TGCGCCAGCAGCCCCTGGGCAGGGGGCTTCGATGGCTACACCTTC. This encodes CASSPWAGGFDGYTF.

The chain has TRBV30 and TRBJ2-1; tentative D call: TRBD1 (6 bases). The CDR3 is 15 residues long. Germline-derived CDR1 and CDR2 are GTSNPN and SVGIG (reference sequence). V lost 3 bases and J 3 bases, leaving 15 bases between the germline ends. As DNA, the CDR3 is TGTGCCTGGAGGGGCAGGGGCTCCTTCTACAATGAGCAGTTCTTC. Translation: CAWRGRGSFYNEQFF. Combining the CDR3 with reference TRBV30 and TRBJ2-1 gives the whole variable domain SQTIHQWPATLVQPVGSPLSLECTVEGTSNPNLYWYRQAAGRGLQLLFYSVGIGQISSEVPQNLSASRPQDRQFILSSKKLLLSDSGFYLCAWRGRGSFYNEQFFGPGTRLTVL.

V is TRBV27 and J is TRBJ2-7; 11 bases are shared with TRBD2. The CDR3 is 18 amino acids. The V gene end was trimmed by 2 bases and the J gene end by 7 bases; junction bases not matched to a gene: 16. The germline gives CDR1 MNHEY, CDR2 SMNVEV (reference sequence). For the CDR3, the DNA is TGTGCCAGCAGTTTAGGGGCTAGCGGGAGGTCCCCCCGGGGGGAGCAGTACTTC. This sequence encodes CASSLGASGRSPRGEQYF.

This sequence joins TRBV11-2 and TRBJ1-2, with D maybe TRBD1 (6 bases). Germline CDR1 reads SGHAT; CDR2 reads FQNNGV. The V end was cut by 7 bases, the J end by 8 bases, with 20 bases between. The CDR3 extends over 14 amino acids. The CDR3 DNA reads as TGTGCCAGCAACCCATCGGGGGGGCGAGAGGGCTACACCTTC. It encodes CASNPSGGREGYTF.

V is TRBV19 and J is TRBJ1-1; D is possibly TRBD1 (5 bases). The germline CDR1 and CDR2 sequences are LNHDA and SQIVND (reference sequence). There are 13 residues in the CDR3. V was shortened by 6 bases and J by 3 bases, with 11 bases between the two germline ends. Here the CDR3 DNA reads TGTGCCAGTAGGGTAGACAGAGACACTGAAGCTTTCTTT. It encodes CASRVDRDTEAFF.

The chain links TRBV18 to TRBJ2-7, with D possibly being TRBD1 (5 bases). The CDR3 is 14 amino acids. In germline, CDR1 is KGHSH, CDR2 LQKENI. The germline V and J ends were trimmed by 2 bases and 5 bases, with 13 bases remaining between them. The CDR3 sequence: CASSPYDSHNEQYF. The CDR3 bases are TGTGCCAGCTCACCATATGACAGCCACAACGAGCAGTACTTC.